This T cell receptor beta chain was obtained from a study of cytotoxic CD8 clonotypes in ibrutinib-treated CLL. CDR1 SGHRS and CDR2 YFSETQ come from the germline V gene. V dropped 4 bases and J dropped 4 bases, with 8 bases sitting between them. There are 12 residues in the CDR3. Generated by immunoSEQ multiplex PCR, the TCRdb table keeps only in-frame clones and is missing some. Of about 160,000 clones listed, around 80% are singletons. This chain uses TRBV5-1 with TRBJ2-5; D not resolved. The sequences come from PBMCs, collected after 24 months of ibrutinib treatment. This TCR derives from a human donor with chronic lymphocytic leukemia. The CDR3 coding sequence is TGCGCCAGCAGCGACCCCGGAGAGACCCAGTACTTC. Translation: CASSDPGETQYF.